This T cell receptor (beta chain) was obtained from a study of CD8+ T cells in alopecia areata. Study-level information: Dosing spanned 6 to 18 months on tofacitinib, then 6 months off drug. Study observations and caveats: Tofacitinib significantly brought down scalp clonality and expanded CD8+ clones among top 100. The study found higher clonality in lesional than normal scalp, especially in alopecia totalis/universalis. Resident alphabeta T cells of normal skin are also sequenced in scalp samples.

The CDR3 length is 14 residues. Germline V gene lookup returns CDR1 KGHSH and CDR2 LQKENI. Trimming took 3 bases from V and 5 from J, leaving 10 bases between them. Treatment described: oral pan-JAK inhibitor, 5-10 mg twice daily. RNA was isolated and reverse transcribed to cDNA, the sequencing template. Data came from immunoSEQ multiplex PCR; TCRdb stores just in-frame clones and leaves some out. The sample lists some 170,000 clones; around 58% were seen once. Worth noting for this clone: Its specificity is not known.

The sequence was collected from a human donor with alopecia areata. Here the sequenced sample was CD4+ T cells sorted from blood, taken at approximately week 60, from a patient treated with tofacitinib. The chain links TRBV18 to TRBJ1-4; D is possibly TRBD1 (6 bases). The CDR3 here is CASSPDSSNEKLFF. CDR3 in DNA: TGTGCCAGCTCACCGGACAGCTCCAATGAAAAACTGTTTTTT.